The rows below give T cell receptor beta chains drawn from one sample of a study of human T cells and chemical hapten exposure. TCRdb reprocessed the RACE reads with MiXCR, giving one entry per CDR3 protein. The repertoire holds some 360,000 distinct CDR3 sequences, less than 6.5% seen once, with 2.5% to 3% in the top ten. Sequences were derived from whole blood, sampled in connection with sensitization to the hapten diphenylcyclopropenone (DPC). The origin of the receptors is a woman aged 45-65 years with alopecia areata. Some clones in this sample may be carry-over from other donors' samples. Both conserved end residues are part of each CDR3. A D gene is named only where the DNA matches it firmly. Size is omitted from some rows. Given values are once, few, many or a class for expanded clones.

clone size: NA; J gene: TRBJ2-7; V gene: TRBV5-6; D gene: TRBD1; CDR3 DNA: TGTGCCAGCAGCCTGGGACAGTCCTTCTCCTACGAGCAGTACTTC; CDR3 protein: CASSLGQSFSYEQYF
clone size: NA; J gene: TRBJ2-1; V gene: TRBV2; D gene: TRBD2; CDR3 DNA: TGTGCCAGCAGTCCTCTGGGCGGGAGAGGGGTGCATGAGCAGTTCTTC; CDR3 protein: CASSPLGGRGVHEQFF
clone size: NA; J gene: TRBJ1-1; V gene: TRBV6-1; D gene: NA; CDR3 DNA: TGTGCCAGTGAGAGATTGAGAGAAGGGGCTTTCTTT; CDR3 protein: CASERLREGAFF
clone size: many; J gene: TRBJ2-3; V gene: TRBV7-8; D gene: NA; CDR3 DNA: TGTGCCAGCAGCTTAGGACTCCAATTCACAGATACGCAGTATTTT; CDR3 protein: CASSLGLQFTDTQYF
clone size: NA; J gene: TRBJ1-5; V gene: TRBV7-9; D gene: NA; CDR3 DNA: TGTGCCAGCAGTCCCGGGACGGCTGGCAATCAGCCCCAGCATTTT; CDR3 protein: CASSPGTAGNQPQHF
clone size: few; J gene: TRBJ2-1; V gene: TRBV28; D gene: TRBD2; CDR3 DNA: TGTGCCACATTAAAGGCGGGACTGGGAGGGAATGAGCAGTTCTTC; CDR3 protein: CATLKAGLGGNEQFF
clone size: many; J gene: TRBJ2-6; V gene: TRBV9; D gene: NA; CDR3 DNA: TGTGCCAGCAGCGCCAGTACCTCTGGGGCCAACGTCCTGACTTTC; CDR3 protein: CASSASTSGANVLTF
clone size: many; J gene: TRBJ2-7; V gene: TRBV5-5; D gene: NA; CDR3 DNA: TGTGCCAGCAGCGGCCAGACCTACGAGCAGTACTTC; CDR3 protein: CASSGQTYEQYF
clone size: many; J gene: TRBJ1-1; V gene: TRBV12-3/TRBV12-4; D gene: NA; CDR3 DNA: TGTGCCAGCAGTGTGGGTTTGGTCACTGAAGCTTTCTTT; CDR3 protein: CASSVGLVTEAFF
clone size: few; J gene: TRBJ1-5; V gene: TRBV30; D gene: NA; CDR3 DNA: TGTGCCTGGAGTAGGGGAGGGCAGCCCCAGCATTTT; CDR3 protein: CAWSRGGQPQHF
clone size: few; J gene: TRBJ2-7; V gene: TRBV7-6; D gene: NA; CDR3 DNA: TGTGCCAGCAGCTTATTCGAAGACCCAAACTACGAGCAGTACTTC; CDR3 protein: CASSLFEDPNYEQYF
clone size: few; J gene: TRBJ1-4; V gene: TRBV6-1; D gene: TRBD1; CDR3 DNA: TGTGCCAGCAGTATTCCGGGACAGGGGATTGAAAAACTGTTTTTT; CDR3 protein: CASSIPGQGIEKLFF
clone size: few; J gene: TRBJ2-7; V gene: TRBV4-1; D gene: TRBD1; CDR3 DNA: TGCGCCAGCAGCCAGAGACAGGGGGTGGTCTACGAGCAGTACTTC; CDR3 protein: CASSQRQGVVYEQYF
clone size: few; J gene: TRBJ1-6; V gene: TRBV7-2; D gene: TRBD1; CDR3 DNA: TGTGCCAGCGCCCTTGCGAGGGGACAGAATTCACCCCTCCACTTT; CDR3 protein: CASALARGQNSPLHF
clone size: NA; J gene: TRBJ1-6; V gene: TRBV10-3; D gene: TRBD1; CDR3 DNA: TGTGCCAATCAGGGACAGGGTTCACCCCTCCACTTT; CDR3 protein: CANQGQGSPLHF
clone size: NA; J gene: TRBJ2-1; V gene: TRBV7-2; D gene: TRBD2; CDR3 DNA: TGTGCCAGCAGCTTAGAACTAGCGGGGGCGAGCTCCTACAATGAGCAGTTCTTC; CDR3 protein: CASSLELAGASSYNEQFF
clone size: few; J gene: TRBJ1-2; V gene: TRBV20-1; D gene: NA; CDR3 DNA: TGCAGTGCTAGAGATCCCCAGGGTCCAATCTATGGCTACACCTTC; CDR3 protein: CSARDPQGPIYGYTF
clone size: many; J gene: TRBJ1-5; V gene: TRBV6-6; D gene: NA; CDR3 DNA: TGTGCCAGCAGTTACGGGAACGGCAATCAGCCCCAGCATTTT; CDR3 protein: CASSYGNGNQPQHF
clone size: many; J gene: TRBJ1-1; V gene: TRBV27; D gene: NA; CDR3 DNA: TGTGCCAGCAGTCTCTCGCCCGGACAGAACACTGAAGCTTTCTTT; CDR3 protein: CASSLSPGQNTEAFF
clone size: NA; J gene: TRBJ2-5; V gene: TRBV13; D gene: NA; CDR3 DNA: TGTGCCAGCAGCACAAGACCGGCTGGGGAGACCCAGTACTTC; CDR3 protein: CASSTRPAGETQYF
clone size: few; J gene: TRBJ1-2; V gene: TRBV29-1; D gene: TRBD1; CDR3 DNA: TGCAGCGTTGTTGGGACAGGCTATGGCTACACCTTC; CDR3 protein: CSVVGTGYGYTF
clone size: NA; J gene: TRBJ1-1; V gene: TRBV5-1; D gene: NA; CDR3 DNA: TGCGCCAGCAGCTTGGCCCCGGGAGGGAGTGAAGCTTTCTTT; CDR3 protein: CASSLAPGGSEAFF
clone size: many; J gene: TRBJ2-1; V gene: TRBV19; D gene: NA; CDR3 DNA: TGTGCCAGTAGTGTCCATTCCTACAATGAGCAGTTCTTC; CDR3 protein: CASSVHSYNEQFF
clone size: many; J gene: TRBJ2-5; V gene: TRBV7-7; D gene: NA; CDR3 DNA: TGTGCCAGCACCGAAAAAAGGAGATTCCAAGAGACCCAGTACTTC; CDR3 protein: CASTEKRRFQETQYF
clone size: many; J gene: TRBJ2-7; V gene: TRBV2; D gene: NA; CDR3 DNA: TGTGCCAGCAGGGACGGTTCCTACGAGCAGTACTTC; CDR3 protein: CASRDGSYEQYF
clone size: NA; J gene: TRBJ1-6; V gene: TRBV5-1; D gene: TRBD1; CDR3 DNA: TGCGCCAGCAGCTTGGGAGGGCCGGGACAGGTCCCCTCACCCCTCCACTTT; CDR3 protein: CASSLGGPGQVPSPLHF
clone size: NA; J gene: TRBJ2-7; V gene: TRBV6-2/TRBV6-3; D gene: TRBD2; CDR3 DNA: TGTGCCAGCAGTACGACTAGCGGGACGGAGTACTTC; CDR3 protein: CASSTTSGTEYF
clone size: many; J gene: TRBJ1-1; V gene: TRBV29-1; D gene: NA; CDR3 DNA: TGCAGCGTTGAAAGCCAAATGGGCACTGAAGCTTTCTTT; CDR3 protein: CSVESQMGTEAFF
clone size: NA; J gene: TRBJ2-3; V gene: TRBV29-1; D gene: NA; CDR3 DNA: TGCAGCGTTGGGGACCAGGGCGACACAGATACGCAGTATTTT; CDR3 protein: CSVGDQGDTDTQYF
clone size: NA; J gene: TRBJ2-3; V gene: TRBV3-1; D gene: NA; CDR3 DNA: TGTGCCAGCAGCCATTCTTCCACAGATACGCAGTATTTT; CDR3 protein: CASSHSSTDTQYF
clone size: many; J gene: TRBJ2-3; V gene: TRBV9; D gene: NA; CDR3 DNA: TGTGCCAGCAGCGTAGACGGGACCCCAGATACGCAGTATTTT; CDR3 protein: CASSVDGTPDTQYF
clone size: NA; J gene: TRBJ2-1; V gene: TRBV7-2; D gene: TRBD2; CDR3 DNA: TGTGCCAGCAGCTCACTAGCGGGAGTCAATGAGCAGTTCTTC; CDR3 protein: CASSSLAGVNEQFF
clone size: few; J gene: TRBJ1-1; V gene: TRBV6-2/TRBV6-3; D gene: TRBD1; CDR3 DNA: TGTGCCTCCCGGGACAGGGGTGTCACTGAAGCTTTCTTT; CDR3 protein: CASRDRGVTEAFF
clone size: many; J gene: TRBJ2-5; V gene: TRBV12-3/TRBV12-4; D gene: NA; CDR3 DNA: TGTGCCAGCACCCTCCACGGGGGCCGGGAGACCCAGTACTTC; CDR3 protein: CASTLHGGRETQYF
clone size: many; J gene: TRBJ1-4; V gene: TRBV12-3/TRBV12-4; D gene: TRBD1; CDR3 DNA: TGTGCCAGCAGTTTGGGCAGAGGGGGCGAAAAACTGTTTTTT; CDR3 protein: CASSLGRGGEKLFF
clone size: few; J gene: TRBJ1-1; V gene: TRBV7-8; D gene: NA; CDR3 DNA: TGTGCCAGCAGCTTTACGCTCGTGGAGGGGAACACTGAAGCTTTCTTT; CDR3 protein: CASSFTLVEGNTEAFF
clone size: many; J gene: TRBJ2-2; V gene: TRBV11-2; D gene: TRBD2; CDR3 DNA: TGTGCCAGCACCCCAGGACTAGCGGCCGTCACCGGGGAGCTGTTTTTT; CDR3 protein: CASTPGLAAVTGELFF
clone size: NA; J gene: TRBJ1-5; V gene: TRBV29-1; D gene: NA; CDR3 DNA: TGCAGCGTTGAAGATGGCAGGGTAGTTAGCAATCAGCCCCAGCATTTT; CDR3 protein: CSVEDGRVVSNQPQHF
clone size: few; J gene: TRBJ1-2; V gene: TRBV27; D gene: TRBD1; CDR3 DNA: TGTGCCAGCAGTTTGCGGACAGGGAGGAACTATGGCTACACCTTC; CDR3 protein: CASSLRTGRNYGYTF
clone size: NA; J gene: TRBJ1-1; V gene: TRBV12-3/TRBV12-4; D gene: NA; CDR3 DNA: TGTGCCAGCAGTTTTAGGGAGGACGGTGAAGCTTTCTTT; CDR3 protein: CASSFREDGEAFF
clone size: NA; J gene: TRBJ2-1; V gene: TRBV2; D gene: NA; CDR3 DNA: TGTGCCAGCAGTGCTATGGGGGTCTACAATGAGCAGTTCTTC; CDR3 protein: CASSAMGVYNEQFF
clone size: NA; J gene: TRBJ2-7; V gene: TRBV4-3; D gene: NA; CDR3 DNA: TGCGCCAGCAGCCAAGTAATAGCGGAGAACTACGAGCAGTACTTC; CDR3 protein: CASSQVIAENYEQYF
clone size: few; J gene: TRBJ1-1; V gene: TRBV5-6; D gene: NA; CDR3 DNA: TGTGCCAGCAGCTTGAGGGTCTTGGGGAACACTGAAGCTTTCTTT; CDR3 protein: CASSLRVLGNTEAFF
clone size: many; J gene: TRBJ1-2; V gene: TRBV21-1; D gene: NA; CDR3 DNA: TGTGCCAGCAGCAAAAGTAACTATGGCTACACCTTC; CDR3 protein: CASSKSNYGYTF
clone size: many; J gene: TRBJ2-3; V gene: TRBV2; D gene: NA; CDR3 DNA: TGTGCCAGCAAAAGGGGGGGGTCGTTAACAGATACGCAGTATTTT; CDR3 protein: CASKRGGSLTDTQYF
clone size: few; J gene: TRBJ2-7; V gene: TRBV10-3; D gene: NA; CDR3 DNA: TGTGCCATCAGTCAACAGGGGCCCGTAAGCGGGGAGCAGTACTTC; CDR3 protein: CAISQQGPVSGEQYF
clone size: many; J gene: TRBJ2-5; V gene: TRBV7-2; D gene: NA; CDR3 DNA: TGTGCCAGCAGCTTATGGTCAGGTGCTCAAGAGACCCAGTACTTC; CDR3 protein: CASSLWSGAQETQYF
clone size: few; J gene: TRBJ2-3; V gene: TRBV4-1; D gene: TRBD2; CDR3 DNA: TGCGCCAGCAGCCAAGGTCTAGCGGGAGTTTTGGCCGATACGCAGTATTTT; CDR3 protein: CASSQGLAGVLADTQYF
clone size: few; J gene: TRBJ1-3; V gene: TRBV24-1; D gene: NA; CDR3 DNA: TGTGCCACCCGGGACCAGGGGTACATTGGAAACACCATATATTTT; CDR3 protein: CATRDQGYIGNTIYF
clone size: few; J gene: TRBJ1-1; V gene: TRBV6-1; D gene: NA; CDR3 DNA: TGTGCCAGCAGTGAAGCGGGGGGCCGGGGCACTGAAGCTTTCTTT; CDR3 protein: CASSEAGGRGTEAFF
clone size: many; J gene: TRBJ1-4; V gene: TRBV18; D gene: NA; CDR3 DNA: TGTGCCAGCTCATCCTCTCCTCACGAACTGTTTTTT; CDR3 protein: CASSSSPHELFF
clone size: many; J gene: TRBJ2-1; V gene: TRBV30; D gene: NA; CDR3 DNA: TGTGCCTTGGATCACTTGCGGAACAATGAGCAGTTCTTC; CDR3 protein: CALDHLRNNEQFF
clone size: NA; J gene: TRBJ1-5; V gene: TRBV6-2/TRBV6-3; D gene: TRBD1; CDR3 DNA: TGTGCCAGCAGTGAAATAGGGGGCCAGCCCCAGCATTTT; CDR3 protein: CASSEIGGQPQHF
clone size: few; J gene: TRBJ1-3; V gene: TRBV7-2; D gene: TRBD1; CDR3 DNA: TGTGCCAGCAGCTTACAGACAGGGGACGGAAACACCATATATTTT; CDR3 protein: CASSLQTGDGNTIYF
clone size: many; J gene: TRBJ1-1; V gene: TRBV7-9; D gene: NA; CDR3 DNA: TGTGCCAGCAGCCTACAATTAGCAGGGAGTGCAACTACTGAAGCTTTCTTT; CDR3 protein: CASSLQLAGSATTEAFF
clone size: many; J gene: TRBJ2-5; V gene: TRBV29-1; D gene: NA; CDR3 DNA: TGCAGCGCCATAGGACAGACGGAGACCCAGTACTTC; CDR3 protein: CSAIGQTETQYF
clone size: many; J gene: TRBJ1-1; V gene: TRBV29-1; D gene: NA; CDR3 DNA: TGCAGCGTTGCCCTGAACACTGAAGCTTTCTTT; CDR3 protein: CSVALNTEAFF
clone size: NA; J gene: TRBJ2-1; V gene: TRBV3-1; D gene: TRBD2; CDR3 DNA: TGTGCCAGCAGCCAAGTCGGGAGGGAGTACAATGAGCAGTTCTTC; CDR3 protein: CASSQVGREYNEQFF
clone size: few; J gene: TRBJ1-6; V gene: TRBV5-6; D gene: NA; CDR3 DNA: TGTGCCAGCAGCTTGGCACAGAACCTTAATAATTCACCCCTCCACTTT; CDR3 protein: CASSLAQNLNNSPLHF